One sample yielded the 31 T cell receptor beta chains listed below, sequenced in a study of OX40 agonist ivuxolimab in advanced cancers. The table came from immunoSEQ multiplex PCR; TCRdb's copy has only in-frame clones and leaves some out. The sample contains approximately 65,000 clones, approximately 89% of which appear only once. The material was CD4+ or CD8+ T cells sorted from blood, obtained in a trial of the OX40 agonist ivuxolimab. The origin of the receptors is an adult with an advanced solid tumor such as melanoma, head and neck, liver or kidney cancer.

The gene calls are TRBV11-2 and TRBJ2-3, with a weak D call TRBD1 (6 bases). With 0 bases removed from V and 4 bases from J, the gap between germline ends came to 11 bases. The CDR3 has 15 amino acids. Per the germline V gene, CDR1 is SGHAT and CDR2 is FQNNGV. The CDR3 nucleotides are TGTGCCAGCAGCTTAGATGGGGGCTCAGCAGATACGCAGTATTTT. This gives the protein CASSLDGGSADTQYF.

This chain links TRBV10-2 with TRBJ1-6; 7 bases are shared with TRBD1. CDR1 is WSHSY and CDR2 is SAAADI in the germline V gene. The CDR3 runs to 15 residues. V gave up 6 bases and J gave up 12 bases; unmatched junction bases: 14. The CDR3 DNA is TGCGCCAGCAGCGTGGGGCCAGGGGGTTTGGGACCCCTCCACTTT. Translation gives CASSVGPGGLGPLHF.

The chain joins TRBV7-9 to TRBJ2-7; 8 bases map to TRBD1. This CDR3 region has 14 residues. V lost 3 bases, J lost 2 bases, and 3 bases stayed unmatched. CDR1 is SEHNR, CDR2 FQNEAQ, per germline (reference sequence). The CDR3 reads CASSFGTGPYEQYF. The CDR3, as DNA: TGTGCCAGCAGCTTTGGGACAGGTCCCTACGAGCAGTACTTC.

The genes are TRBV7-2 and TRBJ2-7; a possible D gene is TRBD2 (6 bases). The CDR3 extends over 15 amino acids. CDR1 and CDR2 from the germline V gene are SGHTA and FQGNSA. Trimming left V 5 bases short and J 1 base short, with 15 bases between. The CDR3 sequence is CASSTRDWPSYEQYF. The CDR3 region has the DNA TGTGCCAGCAGCACCCGGGACTGGCCTTCCTACGAGCAGTACTTC.

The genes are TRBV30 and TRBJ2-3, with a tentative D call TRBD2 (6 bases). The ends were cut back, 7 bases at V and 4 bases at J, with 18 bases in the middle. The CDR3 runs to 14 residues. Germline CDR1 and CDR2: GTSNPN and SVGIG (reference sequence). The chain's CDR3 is CASRPGLIPDTQYF. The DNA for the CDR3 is TGTGCCTCACGACCGGGACTCATCCCAGATACGCAGTATTTT.

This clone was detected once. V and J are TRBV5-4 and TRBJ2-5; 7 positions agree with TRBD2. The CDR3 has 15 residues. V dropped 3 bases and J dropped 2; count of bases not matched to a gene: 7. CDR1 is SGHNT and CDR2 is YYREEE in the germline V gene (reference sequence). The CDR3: CASSSKLAEQETQYF. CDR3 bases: TGTGCCAGCAGCTCCAAGCTAGCGGAACAAGAGACCCAGTACTTC.

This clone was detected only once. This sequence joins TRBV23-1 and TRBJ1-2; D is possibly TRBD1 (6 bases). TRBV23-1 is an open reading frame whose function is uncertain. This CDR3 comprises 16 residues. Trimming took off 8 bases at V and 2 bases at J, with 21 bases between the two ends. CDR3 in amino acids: CASEGGSHRWNYGYTF. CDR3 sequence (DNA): TGCGCCAGCGAGGGGGGCAGCCATAGATGGAACTATGGCTACACCTTC.

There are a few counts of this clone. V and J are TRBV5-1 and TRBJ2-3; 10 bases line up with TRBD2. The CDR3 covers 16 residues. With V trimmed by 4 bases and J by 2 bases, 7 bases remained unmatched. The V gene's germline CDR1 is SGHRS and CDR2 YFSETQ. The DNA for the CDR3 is TGCGCCAGCAGCCCGCCCCTAGCGGGGGACACAGATACGCAGTATTTT. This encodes CASSPPLAGDTDTQYF.

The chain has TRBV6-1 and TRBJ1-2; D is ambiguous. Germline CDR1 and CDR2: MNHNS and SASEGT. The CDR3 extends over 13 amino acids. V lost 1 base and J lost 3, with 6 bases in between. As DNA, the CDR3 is TGTGCCAGCAGTGAAGTTATGGACTATGGCTACACCTTC. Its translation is CASSEVMDYGYTF.

The chain's CDR3 is CASSSPGLGWYTQYF. CDR3 nucleotide sequence: TGTGCCAGCAGTTCTCCGGGACTAGGCTGGTATACGCAGTATTTT. The chain combines TRBV6-5 with TRBJ2-3; 8 bases are a match to TRBD2. V gave up 4 bases and J gave up 7 bases; unmatched junction bases: 10. The CDR3 has 15 amino acids. Germline V gives CDR1 MNHEY, CDR2 SVGAGI.

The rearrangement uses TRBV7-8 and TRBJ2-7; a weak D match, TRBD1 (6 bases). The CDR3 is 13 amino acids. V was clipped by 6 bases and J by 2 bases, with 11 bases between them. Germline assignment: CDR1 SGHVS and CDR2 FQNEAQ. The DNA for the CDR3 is TGTGCCAGCAGTTCCGGACAGACCTACGAGCAGTACTTC. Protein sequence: CASSSGQTYEQYF.

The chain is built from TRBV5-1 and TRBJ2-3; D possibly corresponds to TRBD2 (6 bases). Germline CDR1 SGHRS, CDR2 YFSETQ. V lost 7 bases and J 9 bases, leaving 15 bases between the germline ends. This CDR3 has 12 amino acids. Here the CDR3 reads CASRRDSGTQYF. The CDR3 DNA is TGCGCCAGCCGCCGGGACTCGGGGACGCAGTATTTT.

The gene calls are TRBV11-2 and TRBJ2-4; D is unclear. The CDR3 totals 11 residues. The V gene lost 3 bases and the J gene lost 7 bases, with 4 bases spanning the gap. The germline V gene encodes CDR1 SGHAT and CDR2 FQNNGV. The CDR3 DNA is TGTGCCAGCAGCTTCGGCAACATTCAGTACTTC. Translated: CASSFGNIQYF.

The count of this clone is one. CDR3 protein: CASSLWGTERGYTF. The CDR3, as DNA: TGTGCCAGCAGTTTATGGGGGACAGAACGGGGCTACACCTTC. The chain links TRBV27 to TRBJ1-2; TRBD1 agrees at 7 bases. CDR1 and CDR2 from the germline V gene are MNHEY and SMNVEV (reference sequence). The CDR3 loop spans 14 amino acids. V lost 1 base to trimming and J lost 8 bases; unmatched junction nucleotides: 7.

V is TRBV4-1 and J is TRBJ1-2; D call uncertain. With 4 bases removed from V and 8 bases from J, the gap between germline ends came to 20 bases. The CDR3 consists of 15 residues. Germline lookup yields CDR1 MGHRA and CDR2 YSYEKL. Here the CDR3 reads CASSLSNGEWGGYTF. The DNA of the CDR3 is TGCGCCAGCAGCCTCTCCAATGGGGAGTGGGGAGGCTACACCTTC.

The CDR3 sequence: CASSLVAGSSEQYF. DNA for the CDR3: TGTGCCAGCAGCTTAGTGGCAGGGAGTAGCGAGCAGTACTTC. This chain links TRBV7-9 with TRBJ2-7, with D perhaps matching TRBD1 or TRBD2 (5 bases each). The length of the CDR3 is 14 residues. Germline CDR1 is SEHNR and CDR2 is FQNEAQ (reference sequence). V shed 1 base and J shed 6 bases, with 13 bases lying between them.

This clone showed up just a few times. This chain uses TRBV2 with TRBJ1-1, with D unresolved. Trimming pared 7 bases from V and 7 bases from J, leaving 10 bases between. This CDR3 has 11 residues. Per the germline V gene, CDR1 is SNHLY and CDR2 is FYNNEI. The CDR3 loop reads CASTQLNEAFF. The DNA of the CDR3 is TGTGCCAGCACGCAGCTAAATGAAGCTTTCTTT.

CDR3 in amino acids: CSASPNYGYTF. CDR3 DNA: TGCAGTGCTAGTCCTAACTATGGCTACACCTTC. The chain has TRBV20-1 and TRBJ1-2; D ambiguous. CDR1 and CDR2 from the germline V gene are DFQATT and SNEGSKA (reference sequence). Trimming pared 3 bases from V and 0 bases from J, leaving 2 bases between. The CDR3 is 11 amino acids.

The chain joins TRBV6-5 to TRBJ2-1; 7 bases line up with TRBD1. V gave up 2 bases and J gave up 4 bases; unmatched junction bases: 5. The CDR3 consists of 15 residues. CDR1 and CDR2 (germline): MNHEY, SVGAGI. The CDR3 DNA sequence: TGTGCCAGCAGTTACAGGGGGCTGAGGTACAATGAGCAGTTCTTC. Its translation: CASSYRGLRYNEQFF.

The CDR3 spells CASSLTVTGNSPLHF. The DNA of the CDR3 is TGCGCCAGCAGCTTGACGGTGACGGGGAATTCACCCCTCCACTTT. The chain carries TRBV5-1 and TRBJ1-6; D not certain. Trimming pared 1 base from V and 7 bases from J, leaving 12 bases between. Germline-derived CDR1 and CDR2 are SGHRS and YFSETQ. This CDR3 is built from 15 residues.

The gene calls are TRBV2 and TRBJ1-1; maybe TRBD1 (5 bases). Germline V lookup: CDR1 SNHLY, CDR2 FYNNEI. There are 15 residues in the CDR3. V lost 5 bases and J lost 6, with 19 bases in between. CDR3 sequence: CASSPRGVRGAEAFF. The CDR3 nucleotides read TGTGCCAGCAGTCCACGGGGGGTCCGTGGCGCTGAAGCTTTCTTT. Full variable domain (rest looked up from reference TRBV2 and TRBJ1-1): EPEVTQTPSHQVTQMGQEVILRCVPISNHLYFYWYRQILGQKVEFLVSFYNNEISEKSEIFDDQFSVERPDGSNFTLKIRSTKLEDSAMYFCASSPRGVRGAEAFFGQGTRLTVV.

CDR3 bases: TGTGCCAGCAGCGCCGGGACAGTCCAAGAGACCCAGTACTTC. Encoded protein: CASSAGTVQETQYF. The V and J genes are TRBV2 and TRBJ2-5; 7 nucleotides match TRBD1. The CDR3 is 14 residues long. Losses at the gene ends were 6 bases for V and 1 base for J; bases not matched to a gene: 5. The germline V gene encodes CDR1 SNHLY and CDR2 FYNNEI.

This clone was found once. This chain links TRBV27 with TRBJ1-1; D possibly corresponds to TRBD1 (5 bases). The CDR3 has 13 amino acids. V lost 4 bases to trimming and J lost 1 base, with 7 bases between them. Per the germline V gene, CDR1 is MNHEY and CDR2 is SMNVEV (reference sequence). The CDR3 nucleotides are TGTGCCAGCAGTTGGGGGTGGAACACTGAAGCTTTCTTT. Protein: CASSWGWNTEAFF.

CDR3 region: CASPRGNHNYGYTF. The CDR3 region has the DNA TGTGCCAGCCCTCGGGGGAATCATAACTATGGCTACACCTTC. The V call is TRBV11-2, the J call TRBJ1-2, with TRBD1 as a possible D gene (5 bases). Germline lookup yields CDR1 SGHAT and CDR2 FQNNGV. Trimming removed 8 bases at V and 1 base at J, with 14 bases between. The CDR3 extends over 14 amino acids.

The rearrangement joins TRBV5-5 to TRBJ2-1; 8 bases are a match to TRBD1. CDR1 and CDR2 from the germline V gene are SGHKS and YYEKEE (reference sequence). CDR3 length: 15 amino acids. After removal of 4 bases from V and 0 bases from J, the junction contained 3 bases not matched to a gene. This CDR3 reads CASSIGQGSYNEQFF. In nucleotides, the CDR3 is TGTGCCAGCAGCATAGGACAGGGCTCCTACAATGAGCAGTTCTTC.

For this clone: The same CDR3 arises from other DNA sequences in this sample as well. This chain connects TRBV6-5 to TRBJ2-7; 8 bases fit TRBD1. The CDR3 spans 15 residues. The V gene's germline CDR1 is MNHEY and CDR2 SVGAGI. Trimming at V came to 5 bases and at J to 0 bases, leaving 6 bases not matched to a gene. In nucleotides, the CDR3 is TGTGCCAGCAGTCGGGACAGGCGCAGCTCCTACGAGCAGTACTTC. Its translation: CASSRDRRSSYEQYF.

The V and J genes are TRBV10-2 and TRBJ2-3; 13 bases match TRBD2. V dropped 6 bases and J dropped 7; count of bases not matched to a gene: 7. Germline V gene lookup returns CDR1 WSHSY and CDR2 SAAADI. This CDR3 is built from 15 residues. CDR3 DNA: TGCGCCAGCAGAAAACTAGCGGGGGGGCCCCATACGCAGTATTTT. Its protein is CASRKLAGGPHTQYF.

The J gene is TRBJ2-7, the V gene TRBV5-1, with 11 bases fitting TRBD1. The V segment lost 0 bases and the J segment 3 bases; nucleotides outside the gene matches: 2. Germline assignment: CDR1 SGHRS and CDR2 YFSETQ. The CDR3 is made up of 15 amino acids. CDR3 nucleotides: TGCGCCAGCAGCTTGGAGGGGACAGGGGGCTACGAGCAGTACTTC. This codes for CASSLEGTGGYEQYF.

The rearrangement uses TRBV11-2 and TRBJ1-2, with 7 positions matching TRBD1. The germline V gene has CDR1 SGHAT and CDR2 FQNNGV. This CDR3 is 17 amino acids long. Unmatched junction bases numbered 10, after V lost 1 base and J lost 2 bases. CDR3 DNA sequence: TGTGCCAGCAGCTTAGGCGGGACAGCCAATTCAAACTATGGCTACACCTTC. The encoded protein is CASSLGGTANSNYGYTF.

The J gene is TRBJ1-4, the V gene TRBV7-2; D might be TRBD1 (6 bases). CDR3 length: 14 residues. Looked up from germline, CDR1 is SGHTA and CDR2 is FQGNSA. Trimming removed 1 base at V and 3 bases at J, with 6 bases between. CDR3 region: CASSLGTANEKLFF. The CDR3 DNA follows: TGTGCCAGCAGCTTAGGGACAGCTAATGAAAAACTGTTTTTT. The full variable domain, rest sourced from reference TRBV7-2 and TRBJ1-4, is GAGVSQSPSNKVTEKGKDVELRCDPISGHTALYWYRQSLGQGLEFLIYFQGNSAPDKSGLPSDRFSAERTGGSVSTLTIQRTQQEDSAVYLCASSLGTANEKLFFGSGTQLSVL.

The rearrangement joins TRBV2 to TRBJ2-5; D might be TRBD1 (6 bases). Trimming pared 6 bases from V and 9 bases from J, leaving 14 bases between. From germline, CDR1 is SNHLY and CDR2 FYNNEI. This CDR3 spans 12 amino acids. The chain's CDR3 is CASRAHRDPQYF. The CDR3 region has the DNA TGTGCCAGCAGGGCTCACAGGGATCCCCAGTACTTC.